This record looks at one T cell receptor (beta chain) sequence and its context. It has no known antigen specificity. No much larger clone exists at a distance of one base, and base qualities are not known. The data were taken from a study of cytomegalovirus exposure and HLA in healthy donors (dated by TCRdb to about 2017). Describing the broader study: An earlier analysis of several hundred of the donors reported approximately 260 Gb of sequence data and 117 million unique TCR beta sequences obtained from approximately 180 million T cells. An early release that covered roughly 600 HLA-typed donors contained approximately 300 gigabases of sequencing data and roughly 84 million unique TCR sequences. Of the roughly 400 genotyped donors, roughly 76% were placed in the genetic ancestry cluster associated with self-reported Caucasian donors. The study was designed to test whether signatures of past pathogen exposure could be identified by cataloging public T cell receptors. The study used immunosequencing to profile the T cell repertoires of approximately 650 subjects and linked those repertoires to cytomegalovirus serostatus. Along with the roughly 610-subject first cohort, a separate validation cohort of some 130 different subjects was used. To predict cytomegalovirus infection status, the study combined high-throughput TCR immunosequencing, statistical association of individual TCRs with disease status, and machine learning. In a later analysis, previously published TCR beta repertoires from about 670 donors were re-analyzed and high-resolution HLA genotyping was added so that TCR occurrence patterns could be studied. Rather than using new phenotypic data, the later analysis identified candidate immune exposures from TCR beta sequences and from how often those sequences occurred across donors. In an earlier analysis of 587 of the donors, high-throughput TCR beta sequencing was used to judge whether each TCR beta V gene segment behaved as functional or pseudogenic. Alongside the repertoire data, information on donor age, sex, ethnicity and CMV serostatus was compiled. Genome-wide SNP genotypes for about 60% of the 666 donors were used in a later genetic analysis, which treated that subset as a discovery cohort. All discovery cohort repertoires had been generated using a single sequencing platform. HLA typing included class I and class II loci at four-digit resolution. The number of donors typed differed by locus, with about 620-630 for A, B, C, DRB1 and DQB1, 522 for DQA1, some 570 for DPA1, and 450 to 480 for DPB1. Roughly 5 DR-DQ haplotypes were handled as single units for association and clustering, since linkage in the cohort was strong. On average, 235,054 unique TCR beta nucleotide sequences were sequenced per donor among more than 350 genotyped donors of the cohort, with roughly 18% of those sequences being non-productive.

Libraries were built with the immunoSEQ multiplex PCR assay. For the multiplex PCR, a mixture combining 60 forward primers for TCR Vbeta segments and 13 reverse primers for TCR Jbeta segments was used. The CDR3 region of rearranged TCR beta genes was amplified from genomic DNA with a multiplex PCR assay. The Illumina HiSeq System was used to sequence the amplified TCR beta libraries as 87-base-pair reads. The source study handled its data this way. A later analysis counted approximately 74 million unique TCR beta chains across the 550 to 700 repertoires, and some 12 million of these chains were shared by at least two donors. Raw reads were error-corrected and collapsed into unique sequences by a nearest-neighbor algorithm in which closely related sequences were merged to remove PCR and sequencing errors. CDR3 sequences were aligned to IMGT reference sequences to assign V, D and J gene segments. Each retained sequence needed at least a six-nucleotide match to both a V gene segment and a J gene segment. Rearrangements were classified as productive when the CDR3 lacked stop codons and remained in frame with V and J, and all other rearrangements were classified as non-productive. CDR3 was defined according to IMGT convention as the region running from the second conserved V-encoded cysteine to the conserved J-encoded phenylalanine. The earlier analysis of 587 of the donors excluded sequences that lacked an unambiguous match to a single V gene segment. An earlier analysis of under 750 of the donors called V segments functional above 56.7% productive rearrangements and segregating when the between-donor standard deviation exceeded 5%. A statistical classification framework was built to diagnose cytomegalovirus status from the catalog of TCR beta chain sequences. In a later analysis, TCR nucleotide sequences were compared against IMGT/GENE-DB human TR gene sequences so that V and J genes could be assigned. In a later analysis, CDR3 sequences and most-parsimonious VDJ recombination scenarios were assigned using the TCRdist pipeline. In a later analysis, each TCR beta chain was defined by its CDR3 amino acid sequence together with its V-gene family, and reads without a unique V-gene family were excluded. As a way to deal with suspected cross-contamination and a sequencing artifact, a later analysis dropped 450 to 600 nucleotide sequences that were highly shared and had low generation probability. In a later analysis, a clonal expansion index was calculated for each public chain from normalized within-repertoire ranks of inferred template counts. A later analysis computed generation probabilities with a VDJ recombination model fitted to out-of-frame rearrangements, and checked the results against IGoR. In a later analysis, hypergeometric tests were used to score TCR-TCR, TCR-HLA and TCR-CMV co-occurrence, with a repertoire-size bias correction applied to TCR pairs. False discovery rates were estimated in a later analysis by permuting HLA or CMV assignments 20 times. In a later analysis, co-occurring TCRs were grouped using DBSCAN, and TCRdist sequence similarity was added for clustering within HLA-allele-positive subsets. For co-occurrence clustering, repertoires with fewer than 30,000 or more than 120,000 public chains were excluded, along with five repertoires with anomalous nucleotide sharing. This is the immuneACCESS table as TCRdb keeps it, with only in-frame sequences that have V and J called. A part of the clones is gone; compared with another copy, unresolved V genes explain less than half, and the rest is unexplained. Clone size and the V and J calls come from that table; the DNA yielded D and trimming. The sample yields about 120,000 clones; over 60% were counted once. The ten biggest clones cover 3.5% to 4.5% of the sample.

CDR3 length: 14 amino acids, cysteine to phenylalanine. Here the CDR3 DNA is all that survives: 42 bases in frame from base 1. The germline V gene (reference sequence) gives CDR1 as LNHDA and CDR2 as SQIVND. Trimming at the junction amounts to 10 bases on V and 7 bases on J, and the germline ends lie 19 bases apart. In total, fewer than 750 healthy bone marrow donors made up the cohort. At the time of sampling, all cohort members were nominally healthy, though unrecorded immune exposures were likely present. Of the 666 cohort members, some 270 had positive CMV serostatus and 350 to 450 had negative CMV serostatus, and CMV serostatus was not recorded for the donor. Each donor provided a peripheral blood sample, and peripheral blood mononuclear cells were used for TCR beta sequencing. The Qiagen DNeasy Blood Extraction Kit was used to extract genomic DNA from the blood cell samples. Overall results and qualifications from the work: A further reported finding was that TCR beta sequences accurately predicted the HLA-A and HLA-B alleles for most subjects in the first cohort. At a false discovery rate of 0.05, a later analysis linked fewer than 20,000 TCR beta sequences to specific HLA alleles. In both the original and validation cohorts, the classifier was reported to diagnose cytomegalovirus status with high specificity and sensitivity. Most TCR sequences were seen in very few donors, while some public TCRs were found in many individuals. The authors suggested that the approach could potentially be extended to other disease states and immunological phenotypes. A group of highly shared sequence variants was considered likely to be a technical artifact of the sequencing pipeline. Roughly 15 rarely observed V segments, including chromosome 9 orphons, were excluded from the earlier analysis of some 590 of the donors because counts were too low. A later analysis found that TCR association rates varied across HLA loci, with DRB1 alleles showing the most associated TCRs and HLA-C alleles the fewest. Broadly in line with IMGT annotations, most TCR beta V segments showed up in productive rearrangements about 87% or about 30% of the time in an earlier analysis of around 550 of the donors. Because the 87-base-pair reads could not distinguish some IMGT-functional V segments, including TRBV6-2 and TRBV6-3, those segments were excluded. Correlated functional status among segregating V segments might be attributable to linkage disequilibrium, but an unknown experimental factor could not be ruled out. In vitro tests confirmed that a few of the cytomegalovirus-associated TCR beta chains recognize cytomegalovirus antigens. Because HLA typing was missing for some donors at each locus, association tests included only the typed subset. An association between a missense DCLRE1C variant and V-gene and J-gene trimming of TCR beta chains was found in a later genetic analysis and replicated in an independent cohort. Sequencing depth was assumed to be roughly uniform across donors in the presence/absence analyses, though that assumption may not hold. In this cohort, only TCR beta chains were sequenced, and detectable features were limited by the absence of alpha or paired-chain data. In a later genetic analysis, fewer N-insertions in productive TCRs were reported among donors in an Asian-associated ancestry cluster than the approximately 670-donor mean. Assigning TCR associations to individual alleles was difficult when HLA alleles, especially DR and DQ, strongly co-occurred. Immune exposure information for the cohort was limited to CMV serostatus. The study listed 164 TCR beta chains as associated with cytomegalovirus. In a later analysis, HLA-associated TCR beta chains were found to be more clonally expanded and to have lower generation probabilities than equally common non-associated chains. In a later analysis, most CMV-associated TCR beta chains were found to appear HLA-restricted, with HLA associations seemingly driven largely by CMV exposure. According to a later analysis, parvovirus B19, influenza, CMV and Epstein-Barr virus appeared linked to several top co-occurrence clusters.

The specimen was PBMCs. The rearranged chain carries TRBV19 and TRBJ1-4, and the D gene may be TRBD1, 6 bases matching. The sequence came from a human donor in good health. The CDR3 has the sequence CATFRGNYGEKLFF. The DNA is as follows: TGTGCCACCTTCAGGGGCAATTACGGTGAAAAACTGTTTTTT.